This entry is about one T cell receptor beta chain. Trimming took off 3 bases at V and 6 bases at J, with 12 bases between the two ends. The CDR3 totals 13 residues. Here immunoSEQ multiplex PCR was the method, and the copy in TCRdb shows in-frame clones only, minus some. The sample lists around 250,000 clones, about 90% occurring once. The study drew participants aged about 18 to 95 years from 20 to 30 US areas. These data belong to a study of blood T cell repertoires in COVID-19. Sample: PBMCs or T cells enriched from blood (not recorded which). The source of this sequence is a woman under 40 with acute COVID-19. The chain uses TRBV12-3 or TRBV12-4 and TRBJ2-7; possible D gene TRBD2, 6 bases. Written as DNA, the CDR3 is TGTGCCAGCAGTTTTCGGCAGGAGGGCGAGCAGTACTTC. Translation: CASSFRQEGEQYF.